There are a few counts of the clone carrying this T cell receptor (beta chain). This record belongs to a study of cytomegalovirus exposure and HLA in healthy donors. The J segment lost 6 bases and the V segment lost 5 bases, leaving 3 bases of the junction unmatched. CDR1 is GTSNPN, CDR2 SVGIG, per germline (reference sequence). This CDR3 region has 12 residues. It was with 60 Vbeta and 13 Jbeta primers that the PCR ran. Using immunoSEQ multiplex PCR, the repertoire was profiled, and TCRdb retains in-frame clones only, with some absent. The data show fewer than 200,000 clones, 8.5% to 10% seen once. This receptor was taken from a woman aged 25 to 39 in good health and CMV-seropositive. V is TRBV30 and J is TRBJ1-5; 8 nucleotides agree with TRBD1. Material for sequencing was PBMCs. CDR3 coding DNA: TGTGCCTGGCGACAGGGGAGTCAGCCCCAGCATTTT. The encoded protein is CAWRQGSQPQHF.